A single sample gave rise to the 14 T cell receptor beta chains below, sequenced in a study of T cell responses to AZD1222 COVID-19 vaccine. Profiled with immunoSEQ multiplex PCR; TCRdb holds only in-frame clones, not every one. This sample has around 160,000 clones, with roughly 92% found just once. The source was peripheral blood, collected on day 0 of AZD1222 vaccination. The receptors here all came from an adult in good health.

The V gene is TRBV18, the J gene TRBJ2-7; 12 positions match TRBD2. J was trimmed by 2 bases and V by 3 bases; bases with no gene match: 8. The CDR3 sequence is 17 residues long. Germline-derived CDR1 and CDR2 are KGHSH and LQKENI. This chain's CDR3 is CASSPRLAGDGPYEQYF. DNA for the CDR3: TGTGCCAGCTCACCGAGACTAGCGGGAGACGGGCCCTACGAGCAGTACTTC.

The chain links TRBV4-2 to TRBJ1-4; 7 nucleotides match TRBD1. J lost 6 bases, V lost 0 bases, and 7 bases had no gene match. Germline-derived CDR1 and CDR2 are LGHNA and YNFKEQ. The CDR3 length is 16 residues. The CDR3 bases are TGTGCCAGCAGCCAAGAGTGGAGGACAGGCTATGAAAAACTGTTTTTT. Residues: CASSQEWRTGYEKLFF.

This clone was observed once. Written as DNA, the CDR3 is TGCGCCAGCAGCCACTACCTAGCCGGTTCTGGGGCCAACGTCCTGACTTTC. It codes for CASSHYLAGSGANVLTF. The chain uses TRBV4-1 and TRBJ2-6, with TRBD2 as a possible D gene (5 bases). V shed 3 bases and J shed 1 base, with 13 bases lying between them. The CDR3 is 17 residues long. CDR1 is MGHRA and CDR2 is YSYEKL in the germline V gene.

The V call is TRBV27, the J call TRBJ1-4; D possibly corresponds to TRBD1 (5 bases). Trimming stripped 8 bases from V and 8 bases from J, with 24 bases between. Germline V gene data show CDR1 as MNHEY and CDR2 as SMNVEV (reference sequence). The CDR3 length is 16 residues. The CDR3, as DNA: TGTGCCAGCCGCAGGGCAACGGGGTCAGGAGGGGAAAAACTGTTTTTT. Translated: CASRRATGSGGEKLFF.

This chain connects TRBV27 to TRBJ1-2, with 7 positions matching TRBD1. The V and J ends lost 6 bases and 7 bases, in that order; junction bases with no gene match: 5. The germline V gene has CDR1 MNHEY and CDR2 SMNVEV (reference sequence). The CDR3 length is 12 residues. The CDR3 bases are TGTGCCAGCAGCTCCGGGACAGTTGGCTACACCTTC. This encodes CASSSGTVGYTF.

V gene TRBV27 combines with J gene TRBJ2-1; D possibly matches TRBD1 or TRBD2 (5 bases each). CDR1 is MNHEY, CDR2 SMNVEV, per germline (reference sequence). V shed 4 bases and J shed 11 bases, with 12 bases lying between them. The CDR3 contains 12 residues. The CDR3 loop reads CASSSGPSKQFF. As DNA, the CDR3 is TGTGCCAGCAGTTCGGGACCTAGCAAGCAGTTCTTC.

V is TRBV7-2 and J is TRBJ1-3; D remains ambiguous. The CDR3 runs 13 residues. V lost 5 bases and J 1 base, leaving 6 bases between the germline ends. Germline V lookup: CDR1 SGHTA, CDR2 FQGNSA. CDR3 coding DNA: TGTGCCAGCAGCGACACGTCTGGAAACACCATATATTTT. It encodes CASSDTSGNTIYF.

The V call is TRBV27, the J call TRBJ1-5; possible D gene TRBD1, 6 bases. CDR1 is MNHEY, CDR2 SMNVEV, per germline (reference sequence). CDR3 size: 14 residues. The V gene lost 6 bases and the J gene lost 9 bases, with 18 bases spanning the gap. The CDR3 nucleotides are TGTGCCAGCAGGTTGGGACACCCCGTCGGGCCCCAGCATTTT. Translation gives CASRLGHPVGPQHF.

The chain carries TRBV3-1 (or the pseudogene TRBV3-2) and TRBJ2-7, with TRBD2 matching over 13 bases. V trimming: 0 bases; J trimming: 7 bases; junction bases outside the gene matches: 6. The CDR3 consists of 16 residues. Per germline, CDR1 LGHDT and CDR2 YNNKEL (reference sequence). The CDR3 DNA reads TGTGCCAGCAGCCAAGATCCACTAGCGGGAGGGAATGAGCAGTACTTC. Protein product: CASSQDPLAGGNEQYF.

The V gene is TRBV15, the J gene TRBJ1-1, with D possibly being TRBD1 (5 bases). Trimming removed 5 bases from V and 7 bases from J, with 17 bases in between. This CDR3 contains 14 residues. Germline V gene data show CDR1 as LNHNV and CDR2 as YYDKDF (reference sequence). CDR3 region: CATSPRATGGEAFF. In nucleotides, the CDR3 is TGTGCCACCAGCCCTCGGGCCACCGGGGGTGAAGCTTTCTTT.

The chain employs TRBV9 and TRBJ1-2; D call uncertain. With 0 bases removed from V and 5 bases from J, the gap between germline ends came to 20 bases. This CDR3 spans 17 amino acids. CDR1 and CDR2 (germline): SGDLS, YYNGEE. This CDR3 reads CASSVATSASARYGYTF. The CDR3 DNA follows: TGTGCCAGCAGCGTAGCTACGTCAGCCTCGGCACGGTATGGCTACACCTTC.

The chain combines TRBV23-1 with TRBJ1-5; D remains ambiguous. TRBV23-1 is classed as an ORF, of uncertain function. The V end lost 1 base, the J end lost 0 bases, and 7 bases lay between the germline ends. This CDR3 is built from 15 residues. The CDR3 bases are TGCGCCAGCAGTCAATTCACAAGTAGCAATCAGCCCCAGCATTTT. It translates to CASSQFTSSNQPQHF.

The gene calls are TRBV25-1 and TRBJ1-2; D gene uncertain. Trimming took 4 bases from V and 0 from J, leaving 15 bases between them. Germline V lookup: CDR1 MGHDK, CDR2 SYGVNS. The CDR3 sequence is 16 residues long. The CDR3, as DNA: TGTGCCAGCAGTGCCCCCAGCCGAAACTCTAACTATGGCTACACCTTC. Residues: CASSAPSRNSNYGYTF.

The V gene is TRBV5-5, the J gene TRBJ2-2, with TRBD2 matching over 8 bases. V was clipped by 4 bases and J by 6 bases; unmatched bases: 8. CDR3 length: 15 residues. CDR1 and CDR2 from the germline V gene are SGHKS and YYEKEE (reference sequence). The CDR3 sequence is CASSPEGREAGELFF. The CDR3 DNA is TGTGCCAGCAGCCCGGAGGGGCGGGAGGCCGGGGAGCTGTTTTTT.